This record looks at one T cell receptor beta chain sequence and its context. A second PCR, run for 7 to 11 cycles, used a sample-barcoded 5' primer plus a J-beta primer mix. A single record per CDR3 protein comes from TCRdb applying MiXCR to the 5' RACE reads. The sample shows about 800,000 distinct CDR3 sequences, 55% to 75% of them seen only once. This sample is drawn from a study of blood T cells in healthy people across ages. The CDR3 covers 14 residues. Looked up from germline, CDR1 is LGHNA and CDR2 is YSLEER. J lost 3 bases, V lost 3 bases, and 5 bases had no gene match. The sequenced sample was blood. V and J are TRBV4-3 and TRBJ2-7; 7 bases are a match to TRBD1. The TCR sequence derives from a man aged 30-40 years in good health. The CDR3 spells CASSHQNRGYEQYF. CDR3 sequence (DNA): TGCGCCAGCAGCCATCAGAACAGGGGCTACGAGCAGTACTTC.